This passage covers 16 T cell receptor beta chains from one sample sequenced in a study of graft-versus-host responses after intestinal transplantation. The method was immunoSEQ multiplex PCR; TCRdb's version includes in-frame clones alone and lacks a portion of them. This sample has roughly 99,000 clones, with about 84% found just once. Sequencing was performed on PBMCs, taken 255 days after intestinal transplant. The receptors come from a human patient who received an intestinal transplant, so some T cells may come from the graft donor.

The chain combines TRBV5-1 with TRBJ2-1; 13 bases map to TRBD2. The CDR3 runs to 17 residues. CDR1 and CDR2 from the germline V gene are SGHRS and YFSETQ. Trimming cost V 4 bases and J 12 bases; bases outside gene matches: 16. Here the CDR3 reads CASSPVTGTSGESVQFF. In nucleotides, the CDR3 is TGCGCCAGCAGCCCGGTGACCGGGACTAGCGGGGAGAGCGTGCAGTTCTTC.

The rearrangement joins TRBV7-3 to TRBJ1-4; D is possibly TRBD1 (6 bases). This CDR3 contains 14 residues. The V gene lost 4 bases and the J gene lost 0 bases, with 6 bases spanning the gap. Germline CDR1 reads SGHTA; CDR2 reads FQGTGA. CDR3 nucleotide sequence: TGTGCCAGCAGCTCAGGGGCAACTAATGAAAAACTGTTTTTT. It codes for CASSSGATNEKLFF.

The gene calls are TRBV4-1 and TRBJ1-1; D unresolved. CDR1 MGHRA and CDR2 YSYEKL come from the germline V gene. Between the trimmed V and J ends, which lost 0 bases and 4 bases, there was a span of 6 bases. The CDR3 covers 13 residues. The CDR3 reads CASSQDAGTEAFF. In DNA form, the CDR3 reads TGCGCCAGCAGCCAAGATGCGGGCACTGAAGCTTTCTTT.

The V and J genes are TRBV2 and TRBJ2-5; TRBD2 might be the D (5 bases). CDR1 SNHLY and CDR2 FYNNEI come from the germline V gene. The V end lost 5 bases, the J end lost 1 base, and 14 bases lay between the germline ends. The length of the CDR3 is 15 residues. CDR3: CASSTPRGSQETQYF. The CDR3 DNA is TGTGCCAGCAGTACACCTCGGGGATCCCAAGAGACCCAGTACTTC.

V is TRBV9 and J is TRBJ2-7; 7 nucleotides line up with TRBD2. V lost 4 bases, J lost 3 bases, and 13 bases stayed unmatched. This CDR3 contains 16 residues. Germline CDR1 and CDR2: SGDLS and YYNGEE. Here the CDR3 DNA reads TGTGCCAGCAGCCCAGAAGGAACGGGAGGAAACTACGAGCAGTACTTC. It is translated as CASSPEGTGGNYEQYF.

This clone was seen just once. J is TRBJ1-5 and V is TRBV12-2. TRBV12-2 is assigned pseudogene status. The CDR3 covers 16 residues. The CDR3 bases are TGTGCAAGTCGCCCCCGGCGCGTAGAAGACAATCAGCCCCAGCATTTT. The encoded protein is CASRPRRVEDNQPQHF.

The chain combines TRBV5-1 with TRBJ2-1; 9 positions agree with TRBD2. The CDR3 runs to 16 residues. Germline V CDR1 and CDR2: SGHRS, YFSETQ. The junction had 3 bases not matched to a gene; V was cut back by 1 base and J by 1 base. This chain's CDR3 is CASSLRAGGSYNEQFF. The CDR3 bases are TGCGCCAGCAGCTTGCGAGCGGGGGGATCCTACAATGAGCAGTTCTTC.

The V gene is TRBV28, the J gene TRBJ2-3; D is perhaps TRBD1 or TRBD2 (5 bases each). Germline V lookup: CDR1 MDHEN, CDR2 SYDVKM. This CDR3 is 14 amino acids long. V was trimmed by 5 bases and J by 2 bases, leaving 11 bases between them. The CDR3 is CASSNRGYTDTQYF. CDR3 nucleotide sequence: TGTGCCAGCAGTAACCGGGGCTACACAGATACGCAGTATTTT.

This CDR3 is CASSYSTSQVAQPQHF. CDR3 nucleotides: TGTGCCAGCAGTTACTCGACTTCACAGGTGGCTCAGCCCCAGCATTTT. The rearrangement joins TRBV6-6 to TRBJ1-5; D is possibly TRBD1 (5 bases). Between the trimmed V and J ends, which lost 0 bases and 6 bases, there was a span of 15 bases. The germline V gene has CDR1 MNHNY and CDR2 SVGAGI (reference sequence). CDR3 size: 16 residues.

This sequence joins TRBV28 and TRBJ1-2; D is ambiguous. The length of the CDR3 is 13 residues. Germline V gene lookup returns CDR1 MDHEN and CDR2 SYDVKM. The ends were cut back, 3 bases at V and 6 bases at J, with 11 bases in the middle. The CDR3 sequence: CASSFEGQDGYTF. CDR3 coding DNA: TGTGCCAGCAGTTTTGAGGGCCAAGATGGCTACACCTTC.

The chain carries TRBV7-8 and TRBJ1-1; tentatively, D is TRBD1 (6 bases). Germline CDR1 is SGHVS and CDR2 is FQNEAQ. V lost 0 bases and J lost 2, with 10 bases in between. The CDR3 consists of 15 residues. The CDR3 DNA is TGTGCCAGCAGCTTAGCGGGGGGGCCAAACACTGAAGCTTTCTTT. Its protein is CASSLAGGPNTEAFF.

The rearrangement joins TRBV4-2 to TRBJ1-2; TRBD1 aligns across 7 bases. V lost 0 bases to trimming and J lost 0 bases; unmatched junction nucleotides: 28. This CDR3 comprises 24 residues. Per germline, CDR1 LGHNA and CDR2 YNFKEQ. In DNA, the CDR3 is TGTGCCAGCAGCCAAGATTGGCGGGGATTCACAGGGGCTAACCGGATTCTAGCTAACTATGGCTACACCTTC. Residues: CASSQDWRGFTGANRILANYGYTF.

The chain has TRBV7-8 and TRBJ2-5, with a possible D match to TRBD2 (5 bases). Germline CDR1 and CDR2: SGHVS and FQNEAQ. The CDR3 is made up of 13 amino acids. Trimming left V 1 base short and J 5 bases short, with 8 bases between. DNA for the CDR3: TGTGCCAGCAGCTTAGACCGGAGGGAGACCCAGTACTTC. It specifies CASSLDRRETQYF. The full variable domain, rest sourced from reference TRBV7-8 and TRBJ2-5, is GAGVSQSPRYKVAKRGQDVALRCDPISGHVSLFWYQQALGQGPEFLTYFQNEAQLDKSGLPSDRFFAERPEGSVSTLKIQRTQQEDSAVYLCASSLDRRETQYFGPGTRLLVL.

This clone is medium-sized within its sample. The chain joins TRBV6-1 to TRBJ1-2, with D unresolved. Trimming removed 1 base from V and 6 bases from J, with 9 bases in between. This CDR3 is built from 13 residues. Germline V gene sequence: CDR1 MNHNS, CDR2 SASEGT. This CDR3 reads CASSEGETDGYTF. In nucleotides, the CDR3 is TGTGCCAGCAGTGAAGGCGAGACGGATGGCTACACCTTC.

The chain links TRBV6-1 to TRBJ1-1; possible D gene TRBD1, 5 bases. V lost 6 bases to trimming and J lost 1 base, with 12 bases between them. Germline V CDR1 and CDR2: MNHNS, SASEGT. The CDR3 runs to 14 residues. DNA of the CDR3: TGTGCCAGCAGGTTGCTCGGGACGAACACTGAAGCTTTCTTT. Encoded protein: CASRLLGTNTEAFF.

The chain has TRBV28 and TRBJ1-4, with 9 bases lining up with TRBD1. Germline trimming cut 5 bases from V and 8 bases from J; bases unmatched to any gene: 12. Germline-derived CDR1 and CDR2 are MDHEN and SYDVKM. The CDR3 extends over 16 amino acids. CDR3 DNA sequence: TGTGCCAGCAGTATGCTCCCGGGACAGGGAGGAGAAAAACTGTTTTTT. Amino acid sequence: CASSMLPGQGGEKLFF.